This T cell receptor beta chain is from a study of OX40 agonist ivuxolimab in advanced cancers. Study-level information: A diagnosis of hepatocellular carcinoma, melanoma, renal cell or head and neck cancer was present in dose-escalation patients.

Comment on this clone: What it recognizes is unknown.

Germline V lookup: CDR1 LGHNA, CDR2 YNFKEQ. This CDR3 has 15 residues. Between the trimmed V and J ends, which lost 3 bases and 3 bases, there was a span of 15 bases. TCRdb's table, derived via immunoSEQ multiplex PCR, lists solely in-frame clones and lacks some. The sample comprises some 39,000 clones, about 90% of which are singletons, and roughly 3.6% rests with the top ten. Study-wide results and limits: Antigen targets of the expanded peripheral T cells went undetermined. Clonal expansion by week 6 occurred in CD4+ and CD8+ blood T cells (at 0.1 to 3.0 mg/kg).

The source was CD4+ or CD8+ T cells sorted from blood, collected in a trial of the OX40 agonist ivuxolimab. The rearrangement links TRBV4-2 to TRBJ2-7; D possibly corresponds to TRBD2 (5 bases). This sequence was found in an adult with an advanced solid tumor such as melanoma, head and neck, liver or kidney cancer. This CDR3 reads CASSQTTAGSYEQYF. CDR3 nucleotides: TGTGCCAGCAGCCAGACGACGGCGGGTAGCTACGAGCAGTACTTC.